Listed here are 8 T cell receptor beta chains from one sample, sequenced in a study of T cell responses to AZD1222 COVID-19 vaccine. Some clones are missing from TCRdb's copy, which holds only in-frame ones; the method was immunoSEQ multiplex PCR. Of about 130,000 clones in the sample, less than 90% were seen once. This sample comprised peripheral blood, obtained on day 0 of AZD1222 vaccination. Receptors were obtained from an adult in good health.

V and J are TRBV28 and TRBJ1-6; D is undetermined. Germline CDR1 MDHEN, CDR2 SYDVKM. Trimming removed 4 bases from V and 5 bases from J, with 12 bases in between. This CDR3 is built from 15 residues. DNA for the CDR3: TGTGCCAGCAGTTCGGCGGGGAACGATAATTCACCCCTCCACTTT. Translation: CASSSAGNDNSPLHF.

The chain employs TRBV15 and TRBJ1-4, with no clear D. The V gene's germline CDR1 is LNHNV and CDR2 YYDKDF (reference sequence). The CDR3 sequence is 15 residues long. V was pared by 0 bases and J by 4 bases, with 9 bases between. CDR3 coding DNA: TGTGCCACCAGCAGAGATCCCAGTGGTAATGAAAAACTGTTTTTT. As protein: CATSRDPSGNEKLFF.

The sample holds one count of this clone. The chain combines TRBV5-5 with TRBJ1-2; 7 positions match TRBD1. Trimming took 2 bases from V and 4 from J; bases not matched to a gene: 2. The V gene's germline CDR1 is SGHKS and CDR2 YYEKEE (reference sequence). This CDR3 is 13 amino acids long. In DNA, the CDR3 is TGTGCCAGCAGCTTTTCAGGGGGCTATGGCTACACCTTC. Translation gives CASSFSGGYGYTF. Variable domain in full (rest from reference TRBV5-5 and TRBJ1-2): DAGVTQSPTHLIKTRGQQVTLRCSPISGHKSVSWYQQVLGQGPQFIFQYYEKEERGRGNFPDRFSARQFPNYSSELNVNALLLGDSALYLCASSFSGGYGYTFGSGTRLTVV.

The genes are TRBV6-2 or TRBV6-3 and TRBJ2-7; 9 positions agree with TRBD1. Germline V gives CDR1 MNHEY, CDR2 SVGEGT. With V trimmed by 6 bases and J by 3 bases, 3 bases remained unmatched. The CDR3 extends over 13 amino acids. CDR3 sequence reads: CASSSGQGYEQYF. In DNA form, the CDR3 reads TGTGCCAGCAGCTCGGGACAGGGCTACGAGCAGTACTTC.

V is TRBV12-3 or TRBV12-4 and J is TRBJ1-2; no clear D gene. The CDR3 runs to 13 residues. Trimming left V 5 bases short and J 5 bases short, with 12 bases between. The CDR3 coding sequence is TGTGCCAGCAGTACCGGACGGGGATATGGCTACACCTTC. Protein: CASSTGRGYGYTF.

This clone is a singleton in its sample. The chain employs TRBV7-3 and TRBJ2-7, with D tentatively TRBD1 or TRBD2 (5 bases each). Germline lookup yields CDR1 SGHTA and CDR2 FQGTGA. The CDR3 consists of 15 residues. The ends were cut back, 2 bases at V and 3 bases at J, with 14 bases in the middle. CDR3: CASSLSPPGRYEQYF. The CDR3 DNA is TGTGCCAGCAGCTTATCCCCTCCGGGGCGCTACGAGCAGTACTTC.

Only one count was recorded for this clone. The chain carries TRBV11-2 and TRBJ2-7; unclear D gene. The V gene's germline CDR1 is SGHAT and CDR2 FQNNGV. Trimming removed 1 base from V and 1 base from J, with 8 bases in between. CDR3 length equals 14 residues. The CDR3 DNA follows: TGTGCCAGCAGCTTAGGCCAGCTTTCCTACGAGCAGTACTTC. Protein: CASSLGQLSYEQYF.

The chain recombines TRBV10-2 with TRBJ2-1; 12 nucleotides agree with TRBD1. CDR3 length: 15 amino acids. The germline CDR1 and CDR2 sequences are WSHSY and SAAADI. V trimming: 6 bases; J trimming: 4 bases; junction bases outside the gene matches: 4. This CDR3 reads CASRPGQGAYNEQFF. The CDR3 region has the DNA TGCGCCAGCAGGCCGGGACAGGGGGCTTACAATGAGCAGTTCTTC.